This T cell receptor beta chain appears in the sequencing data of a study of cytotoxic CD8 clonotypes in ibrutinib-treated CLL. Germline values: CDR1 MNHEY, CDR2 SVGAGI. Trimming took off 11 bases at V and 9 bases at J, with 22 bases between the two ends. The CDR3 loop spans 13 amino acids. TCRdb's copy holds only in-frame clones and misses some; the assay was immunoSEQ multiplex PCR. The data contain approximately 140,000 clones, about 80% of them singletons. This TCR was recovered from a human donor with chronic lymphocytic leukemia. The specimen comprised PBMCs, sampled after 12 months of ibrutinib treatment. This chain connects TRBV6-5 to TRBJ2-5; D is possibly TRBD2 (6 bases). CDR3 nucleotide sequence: TGTGCCTCATCATCTTCGCCTCCGGGGGCCCAGTACTTC. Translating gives CASSSSPPGAQYF.